This T cell receptor (beta chain) was recorded in a study of blood T cell repertoires in COVID-19. Across the whole study: The samples span acute and convalescent COVID-19 from the United States, Italy and Spain. T cells, B-cell-depleted T cells, or PBMCs supplied cDNA or gDNA.

Germline lookup yields CDR1 SEHNR and CDR2 FQNEAQ (reference sequence). This CDR3 region has 16 residues. Trimming took 5 bases from V and 5 from J; bases not matched to a gene: 12. Original data processing: Amplification from reference gene primers served as the basis for estimated nucleated cell counts. Sequencing used immunoSEQ multiplex PCR; TCRdb keeps in-frame clones, though not all of them. V and J calls and clone size are those listed in that table; D and trimming were worked out from the DNA. The data contain under 140,000 clones, roughly nine tenths of them singletons. The origin of this receptor is a human donor in a cohort sampled during active COVID-19. The material sequenced was peripheral blood. V usage is TRBV7-9 and J usage is TRBJ2-1; TRBD2 matches 7 bases. CDR3 region: CASSTRYAGEHNEQFF. The CDR3 bases are TGTGCCAGCAGCACAAGATATGCGGGAGAACACAATGAGCAGTTCTTC.